This T cell receptor (beta chain) emerged from a study of T cells in Graves' hyperthyroidism and ophthalmopathy. Whole-study findings and limits: A model using 13 V-J features told ophthalmopathy apart from stable hyperthyroidism.

Trimming took off 2 bases at V and 10 bases at J, with 12 bases between the two ends. Germline values: CDR1 MGHRA, CDR2 YSYEKL. This CDR3 is built from 13 residues. Amplification of TCR beta CDR3 regions was performed using RNA transcripts as template. First-round RT-PCR targeting the TCR CDR3 was performed with the HTBI primer set. Using its own MiXCR run on the multiplex PCR reads, TCRdb lists one record per CDR3 protein. The sample yields roughly 700,000 distinct CDR3 sequences, about 14% seen once. This clonotype has just a few counts. What it recognizes is unknown. PBMCs stemmed from 10 ml fresh peripheral blood.

The sequence was collected from a woman aged 18-35 years with Graves' hyperthyroidism. The sequencing input was blood. The J gene is TRBJ2-1, the V gene TRBV4-1; D may be TRBD2 (6 bases). DNA for the CDR3: TGCGCCAGCAGCCAACCAACCCGGGGGGAGCAGTTCTTC. It specifies CASSQPTRGEQFF.